This passage covers 7 T cell receptor beta chains from one sample sequenced in a study of early T cells in non-severe SARS-CoV-2 infection. One entry per CDR3 protein results from TCRdb running MiXCR on the 5' RACE reads. The table includes approximately 66,000 distinct CDR3 sequences, about 13% detected once. The sample consisted of whole blood. The receptors originated from an adult who was a healthcare worker with PCR-confirmed SARS-CoV-2 infection or an uninfected control (not recorded which).

The table lists this clonotype with a few counts. The V call is TRBV29-1, the J call TRBJ2-3; no firm D call. Trimming stripped 7 bases from V and 2 bases from J, with 16 bases between. This CDR3 comprises 14 residues. Germline-derived CDR1 and CDR2 are SQVTM and ANQGSEA. CDR3 sequence (DNA): TGCAGCGCCTCTGACGGATCTCACACAGATACGCAGTATTTT. Translation gives CSASDGSHTDTQYF.

The chain couples TRBV12-3 or TRBV12-4 to TRBJ1-2; the D gene is possibly TRBD1 (6 bases). The CDR3 spans 15 residues. Trimming stripped 0 bases from V and 6 bases from J, with 14 bases between. The CDR3 loop reads CASSLAPAGDDGYTF. DNA for the CDR3: TGTGCCAGCAGTTTAGCCCCAGCAGGGGACGATGGCTACACCTTC.

Of note for this clonotype: A much larger clone lies one base from this, so it may be a read error. This rearrangement joins TRBV7-9 to TRBJ1-1, with TRBD1 matching over 9 bases. V shed 8 bases, J shed 10 bases, and the junction held 11 bases outside the gene matches. The CDR3 has 13 residues. Per the germline V gene, CDR1 is SEHNR and CDR2 is FQNEAQ (reference sequence). The CDR3 sequence: CASGGQGNSGAFF. The CDR3 nucleotides read TGTGCCAGCGGCGGACAGGGGAACTCTGGAGCTTTCTTT.

This clonotype was seen ten or more times. J is TRBJ2-5 and V is TRBV29-1; D might be TRBD2 (5 bases). Per germline, CDR1 SQVTM and CDR2 ANQGSEA. V was pared by 7 bases and J by 5 bases, with 23 bases between. There are 15 residues in the CDR3. The CDR3 is CSATARPGMGETQYF. For the CDR3, the DNA is TGCAGCGCTACTGCCCGGCCGGGGATGGGGGAGACCCAGTACTTC.

The gene calls are TRBV20-1 and TRBJ1-1; D not certain. Per germline, CDR1 DFQATT and CDR2 SNEGSKA (reference sequence). With 1 base removed from V and 5 bases from J, the gap between germline ends came to 14 bases. The CDR3 has 14 residues. The CDR3 sequence: CSARGLRLVTEAFF. In DNA, the CDR3 is TGCAGTGCTAGAGGGCTACGGTTGGTGACTGAAGCTTTCTTT.

The V gene is TRBV2, the J gene TRBJ2-7, with 13 positions matching TRBD2. Trimming cost V 6 bases and J 5 bases; bases outside gene matches: 7. The CDR3 has 15 residues. Germline lookup yields CDR1 SNHLY and CDR2 FYNNEI. CDR3 sequence: CASSAGLAGDDEQYF. The CDR3, as DNA: TGTGCCAGCAGCGCCGGACTAGCGGGGGATGACGAGCAGTACTTC. Looking up the rest from reference TRBV2 and TRBJ2-7 gives the full variable domain: EPEVTQTPSHQVTQMGQEVILRCVPISNHLYFYWYRQILGQKVEFLVSFYNNEISEKSEIFDDQFSVERPDGSNFTLKIRSTKLEDSAMYFCASSAGLAGDDEQYFGPGTRLTVT.

This clonotype was counted ten times or more. This chain joins TRBV29-1 and TRBJ2-7; 12 bases fit TRBD2. Trimming removed 6 bases from V and 3 bases from J; junction bases left unmatched: 9. CDR1 is SQVTM, CDR2 ANQGSEA, per germline. There are 15 residues in the CDR3. CDR3 coding DNA: TGCAGCGTCTCCGGACTAGCGGGAAGTGGCTACGAGCAGTACTTC. Its translation: CSVSGLAGSGYEQYF.